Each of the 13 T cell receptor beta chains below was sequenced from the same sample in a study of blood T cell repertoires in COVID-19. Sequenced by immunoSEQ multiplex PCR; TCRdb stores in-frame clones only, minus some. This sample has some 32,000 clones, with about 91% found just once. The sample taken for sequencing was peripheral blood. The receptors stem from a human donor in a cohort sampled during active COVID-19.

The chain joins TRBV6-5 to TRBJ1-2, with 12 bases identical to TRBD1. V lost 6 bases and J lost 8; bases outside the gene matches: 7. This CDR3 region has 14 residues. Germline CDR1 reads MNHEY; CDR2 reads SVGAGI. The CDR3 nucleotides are TGTGCCAGCAGGGCCGGGACAGGGGGCCAAGGCTACACCTTC. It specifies CASRAGTGGQGYTF.

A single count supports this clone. CDR3 residues: CASSIGHTYEQYF. The CDR3 DNA sequence: TGTGCCAGTAGTATAGGGCACACCTACGAGCAGTACTTC. This chain connects TRBV19 to TRBJ2-7; no firm D call. CDR3 length: 13 amino acids. In germline, CDR1 is LNHDA, CDR2 SQIVND (reference sequence). V was pared by 1 base and J by 2 bases, with 6 bases between.

In DNA form, the CDR3 reads TGTGCCAGCAGCTTGGGCCCAGGCAGCTCACTCTCTGGAAACACCATATATTTT. Amino acid sequence: CASSLGPGSSLSGNTIYF. The chain links TRBV5-5 to TRBJ1-3; unclear D gene. The CDR3 runs 18 residues. Germline V gene lookup returns CDR1 SGHKS and CDR2 YYEKEE (reference sequence). The V and J ends lost 0 bases and 0 bases respectively, with 16 bases between them.

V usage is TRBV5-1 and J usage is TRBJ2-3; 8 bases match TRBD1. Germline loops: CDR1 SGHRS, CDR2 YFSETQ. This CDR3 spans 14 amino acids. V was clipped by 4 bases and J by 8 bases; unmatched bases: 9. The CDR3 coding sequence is TGCGCCAGCAGCCCCCGGACAGGGTTGGGTACGCAGTATTTT. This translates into CASSPRTGLGTQYF.

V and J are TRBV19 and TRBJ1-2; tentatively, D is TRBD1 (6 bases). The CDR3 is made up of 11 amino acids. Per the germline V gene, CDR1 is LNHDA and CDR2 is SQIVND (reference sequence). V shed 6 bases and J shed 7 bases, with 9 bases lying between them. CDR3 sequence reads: CASRTRGGYTF. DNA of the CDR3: TGTGCCAGTAGGACCAGGGGTGGCTACACCTTC.

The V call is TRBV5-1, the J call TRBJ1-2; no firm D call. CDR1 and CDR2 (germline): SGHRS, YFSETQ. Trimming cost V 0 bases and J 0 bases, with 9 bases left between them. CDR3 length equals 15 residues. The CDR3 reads CASSLGDTPNYGYTF. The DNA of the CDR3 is TGCGCCAGCAGCTTGGGCGACACCCCTAACTATGGCTACACCTTC.

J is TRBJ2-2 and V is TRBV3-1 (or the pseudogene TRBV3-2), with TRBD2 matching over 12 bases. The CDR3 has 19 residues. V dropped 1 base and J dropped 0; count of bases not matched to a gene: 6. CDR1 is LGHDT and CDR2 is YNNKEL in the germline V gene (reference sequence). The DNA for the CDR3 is TGTGCCAGCAGCCAAGGGGGGACTAGCGGGCTGACGAACACCGGGGAGCTGTTTTTT. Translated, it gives CASSQGGTSGLTNTGELFF.

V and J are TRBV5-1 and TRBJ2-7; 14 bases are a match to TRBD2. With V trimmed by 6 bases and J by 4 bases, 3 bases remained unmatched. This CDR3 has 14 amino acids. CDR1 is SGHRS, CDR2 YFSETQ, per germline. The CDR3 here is CASTWTSGGYEQYF. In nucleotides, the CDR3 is TGCGCCAGCACCTGGACTAGCGGGGGGTACGAGCAGTACTTC.

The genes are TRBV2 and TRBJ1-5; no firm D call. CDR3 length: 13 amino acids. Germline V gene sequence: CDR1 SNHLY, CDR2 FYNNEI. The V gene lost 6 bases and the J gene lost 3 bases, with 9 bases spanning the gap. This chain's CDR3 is CASRPGSNQPQHF. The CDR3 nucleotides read TGTGCCAGCAGGCCCGGGTCCAATCAGCCCCAGCATTTT.

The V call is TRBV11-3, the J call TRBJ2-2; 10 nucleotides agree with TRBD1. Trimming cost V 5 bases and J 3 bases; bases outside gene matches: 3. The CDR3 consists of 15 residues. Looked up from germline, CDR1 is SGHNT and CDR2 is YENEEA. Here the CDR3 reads CASSPGTGDTGELFF. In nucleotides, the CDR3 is TGTGCCAGCAGCCCGGGGACAGGGGACACCGGGGAGCTGTTTTTT.

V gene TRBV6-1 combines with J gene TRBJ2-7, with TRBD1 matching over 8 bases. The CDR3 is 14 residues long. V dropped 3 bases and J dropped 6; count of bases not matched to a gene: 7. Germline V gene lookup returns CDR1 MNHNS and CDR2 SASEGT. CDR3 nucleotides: TGTGCCAGCAGTGAGGTCAGGGGGCTTGGCGAGCAGTACTTC. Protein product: CASSEVRGLGEQYF.

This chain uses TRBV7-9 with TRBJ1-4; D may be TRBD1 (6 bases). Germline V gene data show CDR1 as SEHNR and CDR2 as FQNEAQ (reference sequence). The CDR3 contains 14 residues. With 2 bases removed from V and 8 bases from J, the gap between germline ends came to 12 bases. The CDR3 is CASSLSGAGEKLFF. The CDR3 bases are TGTGCCAGCAGCTTATCAGGGGCAGGAGAAAAACTGTTTTTT.

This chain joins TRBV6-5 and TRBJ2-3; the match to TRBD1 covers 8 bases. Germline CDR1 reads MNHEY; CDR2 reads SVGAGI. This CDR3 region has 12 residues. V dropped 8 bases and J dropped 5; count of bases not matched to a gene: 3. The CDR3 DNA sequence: TGTGCCAGCGGCAGGGGGCAAGATACGCAGTATTTT. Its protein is CASGRGQDTQYF.